This TCR beta chain was profiled in a study of human T cells and chemical hapten exposure. Study-wide findings and caveats: TCRs exceeding a frequency of 1 in 1000 stayed unchanged under DPC sensitization.

Time point of the sample: healthy volunteer bleed at 6 weeks. Unfractionated whole blood was the source of the extracted total RNA. Individual cDNA molecules in this library carried unique molecular identifiers. TCRdb recomputed calls from the RACE reads with MiXCR, one row per CDR3 protein. The sample lists about 65,000 distinct CDR3 sequences, approximately 6.2% occurring once. Germline lookup yields CDR1 LNHDA and CDR2 SQIVND (reference sequence). V was trimmed by 5 bases and J by 0 bases, leaving 14 bases between them. CDR3 length: 16 amino acids. This clonotype was found a few times. The antigen is not known.

Sequencing was done on a sample of whole blood. This receptor was obtained from a female donor in good health. Some clones in this sample may be carry-over from other donors' samples. The chain links TRBV19 to TRBJ2-1; either TRBD1 or TRBD2 may supply D (5 bases each). The CDR3 sequence: CASSALAGSSYNEQFF. The CDR3 bases are TGTGCCAGTAGTGCCTTGGCAGGGAGCTCCTACAATGAGCAGTTCTTC.